This entry features one TCR beta chain sequence. Seattle participants joined during active infection and were tracked over time. CDR3 length equals 17 residues. Germline V gives CDR1 SGHAT, CDR2 FQNNGV. Trimming removed 5 bases from V and 1 base from J, with 20 bases in between. This sample is part of a study of blood T cell repertoires in COVID-19. Study at large: T cells, B-cell-depleted T cells, or PBMCs supplied cDNA or gDNA.

Authors' methods: Amplification with reference gene primers provided the estimates of nucleated cell counts. TCRdb keeps only in-frame clones here, not all; method: immunoSEQ multiplex PCR. V, J and clone size are those of that table, while D and trimming were read from the DNA. Here the sample spans 150,000 to 200,000 clones, 70% to 90% being singletons. What was sequenced was peripheral blood. The chain recombines TRBV11-2 with TRBJ2-5, with D possibly matching TRBD2 (7 bases). The receptor comes from a woman of 80 years or more with COVID-19, enrolled during active disease. CDR3 amino acids: CASSLGARGPSQETQYF. The CDR3 DNA is TGTGCCAGCAGCCTAGGGGCGCGGGGGCCCTCCCAAGAGACCCAGTACTTC.